What follows are 18 T cell receptor beta chains derived from one specimen sequenced in a study of blood T cells in healthy people across ages. Alongside a J-beta primer mix, a sample-barcoded 5' primer served in a second PCR lasting about 7 to 11 cycles. One entry per CDR3 protein results from TCRdb running MiXCR on the 5' RACE reads. The sample holds around 990,000 distinct CDR3 sequences, more than 30% seen once. The specimen sequenced was blood. Source of these receptors: a man aged 18 to 29 in good health.

The chain uses TRBV27 and TRBJ1-5; tentatively, D is TRBD1 (6 bases). CDR1 is MNHEY and CDR2 is SMNVEV in the germline V gene (reference sequence). V gave up 6 bases and J gave up 4 bases, with 13 bases separating them. CDR3 size: 14 residues. CDR3 nucleotides: TGTGCCAGCAGAGGGGGGGCCGGGAATCAGCCCCAGCATTTT. Protein product: CASRGGAGNQPQHF.

In the case of this clonotype: One end of the junction is discordant with germline, which a read error may explain. The chain carries TRBV7-2 and TRBJ2-1; TRBD2 agrees at 8 bases. CDR1 is SGHTA, CDR2 FQGNSA, per germline. This CDR3 is 16 amino acids long. CDR3 coding DNA: TGTGCCAGCAGCTTAACGGGGGGGCCTTCCTACAATGAGCGGTTCTTC. Protein product: CASSLTGGPSYNERFF.

The chain employs TRBV2 and TRBJ1-1; perhaps TRBD1 as D (5 bases). This CDR3 has 14 residues. The V gene lost 7 bases and the J gene lost 7 bases, with 19 bases spanning the gap. CDR1 is SNHLY and CDR2 is FYNNEI in the germline V gene. The CDR3 bases are TGTGCCAGCACCGTGGGGGAAACGGAACTTGAAGCTTTCTTT. Its translation is CASTVGETELEAFF.

The rearrangement joins TRBV7-2 to TRBJ2-7; TRBD2 matches at 8 bases. Germline loops: CDR1 SGHTA, CDR2 FQGNSA. V lost 2 bases to trimming and J lost 7 bases; unmatched junction nucleotides: 10. The CDR3 length is 15 residues. CDR3 protein: CASSLYRGGLQEQYF. CDR3 bases: TGTGCCAGCAGCTTATACCGGGGGGGCCTCCAAGAGCAGTACTTC.

The chain uses TRBV6-5 and TRBJ2-7; 8 bases map to TRBD2. The CDR3 is made up of 16 amino acids. With 0 bases clipped from V and 7 bases from J, the junction kept 11 bases outside the gene matches. Looked up from germline, CDR1 is MNHEY and CDR2 is SVGAGI. In DNA, the CDR3 is TGTGCCAGCAGTTACTCAACTAGCGGCGTAAACAATGAGCAGTACTTC. Translating it yields CASSYSTSGVNNEQYF.

In DNA, the CDR3 is TGTGCCAGTAGTATAGGGGGGCTGGTAACAGATACGCAGTATTTT. This codes for CASSIGGLVTDTQYF. The J gene is TRBJ2-3, the V gene TRBV19; perhaps TRBD1 as D (6 bases). Germline V gene data show CDR1 as LNHDA and CDR2 as SQIVND (reference sequence). The CDR3 is made up of 15 amino acids. Trimming took off 1 base at V and 3 bases at J, with 11 bases between the two ends.

This clonotype was counted between two and nine times. The chain employs TRBV4-2 and TRBJ2-7; the D gene is possibly TRBD2 (6 bases). CDR1 LGHNA and CDR2 YNFKEQ come from the germline V gene. V gave up 6 bases and J gave up 4 bases, with 19 bases separating them. The CDR3 contains 15 residues. The CDR3 DNA reads TGTGCCAGCAGGACACAGGCGGAGGGAGCTTACGAGCAGTACTTC. Amino acids: CASRTQAEGAYEQYF.

The chain has TRBV11-1 and TRBJ1-2; D not resolved. This CDR3 contains 13 residues. Germline V gene data show CDR1 as SGHAT and CDR2 as FQDESV (reference sequence). V shed 5 bases and J shed 10 bases, with 17 bases lying between them. The CDR3 loop reads CASSRSTVGDYTF. The CDR3 nucleotides are TGTGCCAGCAGCCGGTCCACCGTGGGCGACTACACCTTC.

J is TRBJ2-3 and V is TRBV5-6; maybe TRBD1 (5 bases). Trimming took off 7 bases at V and 0 bases at J, with 21 bases between the two ends. The CDR3 runs 17 residues. CDR1 is SGHDT and CDR2 is YYEEEE in the germline V gene. CDR3 DNA: TGTGCCAGCGGCGCTGGCTACAGGTTTACTAGCACAGATACGCAGTATTTT. Its protein is CASGAGYRFTSTDTQYF.

The V and J genes are TRBV5-1 and TRBJ1-1, with 7 bases that match TRBD1. The J segment lost 4 bases and the V segment lost 4 bases, leaving 7 bases of the junction unmatched. The CDR3 consists of 14 residues. CDR1 and CDR2 (germline): SGHRS, YFSETQ. The CDR3 loop reads CASSLFTGVTEAFF. Written as DNA, the CDR3 is TGCGCCAGCAGCCTCTTCACAGGGGTCACTGAAGCTTTCTTT. The full variable domain, rest sourced from reference TRBV5-1 and TRBJ1-1, is KAGVTQTPRYLIKTRGQQVTLSCSPISGHRSVSWYQQTPGQGLQFLFEYFSETQRNKGNFPGRFSGRQFSNSRSEMNVSTLELGDSALYLCASSLFTGVTEAFFGQGTRLTVV.

Worth noting for this clonotype: The junction departs from the called germline gene at one end, perhaps through a read error. V is TRBV7-2 and J is TRBJ2-1; D is undetermined. Germline-derived CDR1 and CDR2 are SGHTA and FQGNSA. This CDR3 has 13 amino acids. The CDR3 loop is CASILAGDNEQFF. The CDR3 bases are TGTGCCAGCATCTTAGCTGGGGACAATGAGCAGTTCTTC. Full variable domain (missing parts from reference TRBV7-2 and TRBJ2-1): GAGVSQSPSNKVTEKGKDVELRCDPISGHTALYWYRQSLGQGLEFLIYFQGNSAPDKSGLPSDRFSAERTGGSVSTLTIQRTQQEDSAVYLCASILAGDNEQFFGPGTRLTVL.

V gene TRBV29-1 combines with J gene TRBJ2-5; D remains unclear. Germline V gene lookup returns CDR1 SQVTM and CDR2 ANQGSEA. This CDR3 has 15 amino acids. Trimming removed 1 base from V and 5 bases from J, with 17 bases in between. The CDR3 sequence is CSVEGKGIRSETQYF. CDR3 nucleotide sequence: TGCAGCGTTGAAGGGAAGGGAATTCGTTCGGAGACCCAGTACTTC. The variable domain in full, completed from reference TRBV29-1 and TRBJ2-5, reads SAVISQKPSRDICQRGTSLTIQCQVDSQVTMMFWYRQQPGQSLTLIATANQGSEATYESGFVIDKFPISRPNLTFSTLTVSNMSPEDSSIYLCSVEGKGIRSETQYFGPGTRLLVL.

The chain uses TRBV20-1 and TRBJ2-1; 10 bases match TRBD1. The J call may be wrong; the DNA end is better matched by TRBJ2-7. This CDR3 is 16 amino acids long. Germline V gene lookup returns CDR1 DFQATT and CDR2 SNEGSKA (reference sequence). The CDR3 spells CSARDWGQGLVYEQYF. DNA of the CDR3: TGCAGTGCTAGAGATTGGGGACAGGGGCTGGTCTACGAGCAGTACTTC.

The genes are TRBV2 and TRBJ2-2, with 7 bases aligning to TRBD2. The germline V gene has CDR1 SNHLY and CDR2 FYNNEI. Losses at the gene ends were 1 base for V and 0 bases for J; bases not matched to a gene: 8. CDR3 size: 18 residues. The CDR3 spells CASSEVGMLAANTGELFF. The DNA for the CDR3 is TGTGCCAGCAGTGAAGTGGGGATGCTAGCGGCGAACACCGGGGAGCTGTTTTTT.

As regards this clonotype: The junction and the germline gene differ at one end; a read error may be behind it. The chain has TRBV28 and TRBJ1-2; D call uncertain. The CDR3 sequence is 13 residues long. CDR1 MDHEN and CDR2 SYDVKM come from the germline V gene. This CDR3 is CTSSLGPTYGYTF. CDR3 bases: TGTACCAGCAGTTTAGGGCCGACTTATGGCTACACCTTC.

The chain employs TRBV29-1 and TRBJ2-3; unclear D gene. CDR1 and CDR2 (germline): SQVTM, ANQGSEA. V dropped 7 bases and J dropped 0 bases, with 17 bases sitting between them. This CDR3 has 15 residues. The CDR3: CSAVGVGASTDTQYF. In DNA, the CDR3 is TGCAGCGCCGTCGGAGTAGGTGCTAGCACAGATACGCAGTATTTT.

This chain links TRBV10-3 with TRBJ1-4; perhaps TRBD1 as D (5 bases). This CDR3 spans 14 amino acids. Deletions cut 3 bases from V and 6 bases from J, with 11 bases between. Per germline, CDR1 ENHRY and CDR2 SYGVKD. The CDR3 protein is CAISEKDKDEKLFF. The CDR3 coding sequence is TGTGCCATCAGTGAAAAGGACAAGGATGAAAAACTGTTTTTT.

The rearrangement uses TRBV14 and TRBJ2-4; weak D call: TRBD1 (6 bases). Germline loops: CDR1 SGHDN, CDR2 FVKESK. Trimming took 2 bases from V and 0 from J, leaving 23 bases between them. The CDR3 covers 20 residues. The DNA of the CDR3 is TGTGCCAGCAGCCAAACCCCGAGGATATCAGGGGATCTAGCCAAAAACATTCAGTACTTC. Its protein is CASSQTPRISGDLAKNIQYF.